These 5 T cell receptor beta chains share one sample of origin, sequenced in a study of breast tumors, draining lymph nodes, adjacent tissues listed by TCRdb under 2016. Receptor libraries were prepared by multiplex PCR. The sequencer was an Illumina HiSeq 2000. TCRdb applied fastp at Q25 and MiXCR to the public reads, then kept only in-frame beta chains. A single entry per CDR3 protein holds the most common genes and DNA from its merged rows. The sample table records some 83,000 distinct CDR3 sequences; roughly a fifth of these occur just once. Around 2.5% of the sample is in the top ten clones. The axillary draining lymph nodes of breast cancer patients were the source of the lymph node samples. The sequenced sample was axillary lymph node tissue. The source is a female donor with breast cancer. Some clones in this sample may be carry-over from other donors' samples.

This clonotype was seen at least ten times. A read error may produce the germline difference seen at one junction end. This chain links TRBV24-1 with TRBJ2-4; D remains unclear. There are 10 residues in the CDR3. CDR1 KGHDR and CDR2 SFDVKD come from the germline V gene. Here the CDR3 DNA reads TGTGCCACCAGTGATTACCCTAGGCTGTTC. The encoded protein is CATSDYPRLF.

In its sample, this clonotype was seen many times. This chain links TRBV7-6 with TRBJ2-7; TRBD2 agrees at 7 bases. Trimming took 1 base from V and 6 from J; bases not matched to a gene: 12. There are 16 residues in the CDR3. In germline, CDR1 is SGHVS, CDR2 FNYEAQ. The CDR3 loop reads CASSLGGAGASSEQYF. The CDR3 DNA reads as TGTGCCAGCAGCTTAGGTGGTGCGGGAGCCTCTTCCGAGCAGTACTTC.

This clonotype has a count of ten or more. V and J are TRBV7-9 and TRBJ1-4; D is possibly TRBD1 (5 bases). Germline CDR1 is SEHNR and CDR2 is FQNEAQ (reference sequence). V was trimmed by 5 bases and J by 2 bases, leaving 12 bases between them. CDR3 length: 15 residues. DNA of the CDR3: TGTGCCAGCAGCCGACCGGGACTGACTAATGAAAAACTGTTTTTT. Protein sequence: CASSRPGLTNEKLFF.

This clonotype has ten or more counts. The CDR3: CASSLTTYEQYF. CDR3 in DNA: TGTGCCAGCAGCCTTACTACCTACGAGCAGTACTTC. The chain is built from TRBV7-8 and TRBJ2-7; D unresolved. Germline V lookup: CDR1 SGHVS, CDR2 FQNEAQ. V lost 5 bases and J lost 2, with 7 bases in between. The CDR3 covers 12 residues.

Ten or more counts support this clonotype. The chain is built from TRBV3-1 and TRBJ1-6, with 7 bases aligning to TRBD1. From germline, CDR1 is LGHDT and CDR2 YNNKEL (reference sequence). The trim removed 6 bases at V and 2 bases at J, leaving 4 bases unmatched. This CDR3 has 15 residues. CDR3 loop: CASRHRGAYNSPLHF. The CDR3 region has the DNA TGTGCCAGCAGGCACAGGGGCGCCTATAATTCACCCCTCCACTTT.